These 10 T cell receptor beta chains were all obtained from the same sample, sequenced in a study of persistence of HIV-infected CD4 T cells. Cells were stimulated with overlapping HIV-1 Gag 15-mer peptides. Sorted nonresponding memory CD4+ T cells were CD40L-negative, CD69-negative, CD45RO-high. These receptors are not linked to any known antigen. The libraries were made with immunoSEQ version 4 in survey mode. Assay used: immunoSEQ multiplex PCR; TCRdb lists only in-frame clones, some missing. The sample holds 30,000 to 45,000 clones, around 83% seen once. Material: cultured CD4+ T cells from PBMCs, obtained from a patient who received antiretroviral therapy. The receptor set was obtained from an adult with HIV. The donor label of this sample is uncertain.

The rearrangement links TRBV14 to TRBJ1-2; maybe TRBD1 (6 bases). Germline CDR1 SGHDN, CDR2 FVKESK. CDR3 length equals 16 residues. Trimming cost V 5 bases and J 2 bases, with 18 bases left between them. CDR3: CASSSVRGPSNYGYTF. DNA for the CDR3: TGTGCCAGCAGCTCGGTCAGGGGCCCCTCGAACTATGGCTACACCTTC. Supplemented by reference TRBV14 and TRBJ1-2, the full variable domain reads EAGVTQFPSHSVIEKGQTVTLRCDPISGHDNLYWYRRVMGKEIKFLLHFVKESKQDESGMPNNRFLAERTGGTYSTLKVQPAELEDSGVYFCASSSVRGPSNYGYTFGSGTRLTVV.

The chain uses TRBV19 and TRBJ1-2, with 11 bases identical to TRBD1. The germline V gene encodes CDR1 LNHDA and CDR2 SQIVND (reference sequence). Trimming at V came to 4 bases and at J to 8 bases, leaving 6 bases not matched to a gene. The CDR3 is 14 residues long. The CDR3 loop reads CASSTPDRGRGYTF. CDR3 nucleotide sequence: TGTGCCAGTAGTACCCCGGACAGGGGGCGAGGCTACACCTTC.

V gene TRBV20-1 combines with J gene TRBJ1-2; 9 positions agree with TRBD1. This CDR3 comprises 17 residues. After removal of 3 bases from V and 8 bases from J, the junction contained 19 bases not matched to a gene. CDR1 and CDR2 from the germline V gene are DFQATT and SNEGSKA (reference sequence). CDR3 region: CSASASGQGSPLGGYTF. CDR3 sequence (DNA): TGCAGTGCTAGTGCCTCGGGACAGGGATCCCCTTTGGGAGGCTACACCTTC.

The chain's CDR3 is CASSQQARDSAFF. The CDR3 DNA reads TGCGCCAGCAGCCAGCAAGCACGGGACTCAGCTTTCTTT. The V and J genes are TRBV4-1 and TRBJ1-1, with TRBD1 as a possible D gene (5 bases). CDR1 MGHRA and CDR2 YSYEKL come from the germline V gene. V dropped 3 bases and J dropped 10 bases, with 15 bases sitting between them. The CDR3 contains 13 residues.

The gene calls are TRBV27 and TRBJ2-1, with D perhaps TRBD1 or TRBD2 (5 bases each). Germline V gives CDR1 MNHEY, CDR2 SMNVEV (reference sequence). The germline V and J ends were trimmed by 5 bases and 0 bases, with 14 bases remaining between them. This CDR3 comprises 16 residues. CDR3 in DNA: TGTGCCAGCAGTCCCGGGGCAAGAAGCTCCTACAATGAGCAGTTCTTC. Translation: CASSPGARSSYNEQFF.

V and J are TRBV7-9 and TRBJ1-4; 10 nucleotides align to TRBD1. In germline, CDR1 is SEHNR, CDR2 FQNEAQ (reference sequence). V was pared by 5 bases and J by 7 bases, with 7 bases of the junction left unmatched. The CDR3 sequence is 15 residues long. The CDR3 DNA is TGTGCCAGCAGCCCCCGGACAGGGGGAGGTGAAAAACTGTTTTTT. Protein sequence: CASSPRTGGGEKLFF.

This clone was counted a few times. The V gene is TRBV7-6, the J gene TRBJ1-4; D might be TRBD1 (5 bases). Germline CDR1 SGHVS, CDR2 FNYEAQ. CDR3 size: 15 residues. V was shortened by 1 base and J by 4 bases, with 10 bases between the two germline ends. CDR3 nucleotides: TGTGCCAGCAGCTTAGTGGCGGGGGGTAATGAAAAACTGTTTTTT. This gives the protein CASSLVAGGNEKLFF.

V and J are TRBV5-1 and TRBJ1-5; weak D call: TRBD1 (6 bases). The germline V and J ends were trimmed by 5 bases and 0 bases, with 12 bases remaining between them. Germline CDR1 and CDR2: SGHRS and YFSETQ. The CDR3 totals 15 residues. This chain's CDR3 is CASSPTGNSNQPQHF. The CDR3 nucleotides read TGCGCCAGCAGTCCCACAGGGAATAGCAATCAGCCCCAGCATTTT.

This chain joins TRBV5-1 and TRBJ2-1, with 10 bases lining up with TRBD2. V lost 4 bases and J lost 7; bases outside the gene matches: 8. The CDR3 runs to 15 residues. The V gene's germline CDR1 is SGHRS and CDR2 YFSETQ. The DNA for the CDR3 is TGCGCCAGCAGCGTGCTAGCGGGGGTAGGTAATGAGCAGTTCTTC. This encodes CASSVLAGVGNEQFF.

The CDR3 nucleotides read TGCGCCAGCAGCCCGCAGGGGAACACTGAAGCTTTCTTT. Amino acids: CASSPQGNTEAFF. This chain joins TRBV5-1 and TRBJ1-1; a weak D match, TRBD1 (5 bases). Germline-derived CDR1 and CDR2 are SGHRS and YFSETQ. The CDR3 is made up of 13 amino acids. Trimming removed 4 bases from V and 1 base from J, with 8 bases in between.